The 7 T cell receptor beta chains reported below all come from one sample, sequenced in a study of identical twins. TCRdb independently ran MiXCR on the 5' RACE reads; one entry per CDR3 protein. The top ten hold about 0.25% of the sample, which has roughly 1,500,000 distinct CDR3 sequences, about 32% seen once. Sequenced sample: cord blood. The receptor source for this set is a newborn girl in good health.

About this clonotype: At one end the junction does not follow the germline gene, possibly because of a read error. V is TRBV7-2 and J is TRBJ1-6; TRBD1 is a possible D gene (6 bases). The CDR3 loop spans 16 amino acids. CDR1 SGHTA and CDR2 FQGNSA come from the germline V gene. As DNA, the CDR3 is TGTGCCAGCAGCCACATTACAGGGACCTATAATTCGCCCCTCCACTTT. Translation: CASSHITGTYNSPLHF.

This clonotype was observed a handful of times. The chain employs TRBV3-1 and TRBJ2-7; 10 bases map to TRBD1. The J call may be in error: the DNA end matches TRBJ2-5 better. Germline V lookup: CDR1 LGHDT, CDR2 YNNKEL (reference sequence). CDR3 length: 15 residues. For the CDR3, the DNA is TGTGCCAGCAGCCACGGACAGGGGGTGCAAGAGACCCAGTACTTC. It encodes CASSHGQGVQETQYF.

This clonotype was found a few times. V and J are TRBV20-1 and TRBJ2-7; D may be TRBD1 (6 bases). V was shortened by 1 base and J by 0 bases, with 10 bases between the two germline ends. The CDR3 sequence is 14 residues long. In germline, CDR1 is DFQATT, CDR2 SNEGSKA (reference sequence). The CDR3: CSARAIQGSYEQYF. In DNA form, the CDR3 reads TGCAGTGCTAGAGCCATACAGGGCTCCTACGAGCAGTACTTC.

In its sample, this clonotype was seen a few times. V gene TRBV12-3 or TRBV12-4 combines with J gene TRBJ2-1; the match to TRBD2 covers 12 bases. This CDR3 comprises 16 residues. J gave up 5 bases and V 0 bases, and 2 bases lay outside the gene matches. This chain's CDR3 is CASSLAGLAGNNEQFF. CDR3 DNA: TGTGCCAGCAGTTTAGCCGGACTAGCGGGGAACAATGAGCAGTTCTTC.

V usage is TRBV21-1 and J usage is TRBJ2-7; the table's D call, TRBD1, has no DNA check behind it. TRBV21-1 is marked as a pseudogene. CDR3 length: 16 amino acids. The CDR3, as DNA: TGTGCCAGCAGCTCCCAGGGGTGGACAGATACCTACGAGCAGTACTTC. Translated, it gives CASSSQGWTDTYEQYF.

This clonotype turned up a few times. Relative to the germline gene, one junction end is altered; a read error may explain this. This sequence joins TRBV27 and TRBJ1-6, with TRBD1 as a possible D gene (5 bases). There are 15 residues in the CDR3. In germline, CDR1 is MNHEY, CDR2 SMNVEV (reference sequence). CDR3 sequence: CASSRAGALNSPPHF. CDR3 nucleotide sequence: TGTGCCAGCAGTAGAGCCGGGGCCTTGAATTCACCCCCCCACTTT.

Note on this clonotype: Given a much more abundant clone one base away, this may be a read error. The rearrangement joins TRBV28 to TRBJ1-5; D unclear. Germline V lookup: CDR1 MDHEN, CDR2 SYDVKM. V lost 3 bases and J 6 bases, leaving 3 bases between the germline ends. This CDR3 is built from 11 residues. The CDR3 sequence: CASSFTQPQHF. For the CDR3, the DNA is TGTGCCAGCAGTTTCACTCAGCCCCAGCATTTT.